This TCR beta chain was sequenced in a study of cytomegalovirus exposure and HLA in healthy donors. Study-level results: A previous analysis found most TCR beta V segments productive roughly 90% or roughly 30% of the time. One cluster of highly shared sequence variants probably arose as a sequencing artifact. Indistinguishable V segments, including TRBV6-2 and TRBV6-3, were excluded.

The CDR3 consists of 15 residues. V lost 5 bases and J lost 0, with 11 bases in between. From germline, CDR1 is MNHNS and CDR2 SASEGT. About this clone: Its matching antigen is unknown.

PCR amplification relied on 60 Vbeta primers (plus 13 Jbeta primers). The data were produced by immunoSEQ multiplex PCR, yet TCRdb's version contains in-frame clones alone and is incomplete. The data contain roughly 160,000 clones, roughly 80% of them singletons. The chain combines TRBV6-1 with TRBJ2-4; maybe TRBD1 (6 bases). What was sequenced was PBMCs. The TCR originated in a woman between 45 and 60 years old in good health and CMV-seronegative. The DNA of the CDR3 is TGTGCCAGCAGTCTGGGACATATAGCCAAAAACATTCAGTACTTC. Amino acids: CASSLGHIAKNIQYF.